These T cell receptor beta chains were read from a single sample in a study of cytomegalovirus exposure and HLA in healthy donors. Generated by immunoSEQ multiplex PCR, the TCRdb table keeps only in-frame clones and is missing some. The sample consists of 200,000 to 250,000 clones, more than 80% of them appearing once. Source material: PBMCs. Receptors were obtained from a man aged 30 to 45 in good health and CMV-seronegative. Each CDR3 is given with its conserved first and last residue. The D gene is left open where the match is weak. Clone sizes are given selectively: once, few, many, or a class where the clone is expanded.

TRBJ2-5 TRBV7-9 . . TGTGCCAGCAGCTTGAGTCCAGGCACAAACCAAGAGACCCAGTACTTC CASSLSPGTNQETQYF
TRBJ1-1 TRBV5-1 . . TGCGCCAGCAGCCCCGGCTGGGCAGTCACTTTTGACACTGAAGCTTTCTTT CASSPGWAVTFDTEAFF
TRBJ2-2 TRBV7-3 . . TGTGCCAGCAGCTTAACCCTAAGGACAGCCTCGAACACCGGGGAGCTGTTTTTT CASSLTLRTASNTGELFF
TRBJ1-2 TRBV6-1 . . TGTGCCAGCAGTGAAGGTTGGGGGGGCCTCTATGGCTACACCTTC CASSEGWGGLYGYTF
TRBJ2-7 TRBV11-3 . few TGTGCCAGCAGCTTAGGAGGCCAGGGTGGCTCCTACGAGCAGTACTTC CASSLGGQGGSYEQYF
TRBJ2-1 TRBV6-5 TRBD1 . TGTGCCAGCAGTTACTCCCCCGGGACAGGGGGCAATGAGCAGTTCTTC CASSYSPGTGGNEQFF
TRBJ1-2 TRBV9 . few TGTGCCAGCAGCGGCAACATAGTCTTCTCCAGGGGCGGCTACACCTTC CASSGNIVFSRGGYTF
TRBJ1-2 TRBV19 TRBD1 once TGTGCCAGTAGTATCGACAGGGTATATGGCTACACCTTC CASSIDRVYGYTF
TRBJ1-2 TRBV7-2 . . TGTGCCAGCAGCTTCGGCAGGGAAGGCTACACCTTC CASSFGREGYTF
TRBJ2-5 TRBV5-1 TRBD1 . TGCGCCAGCAGCTTGGAGGCCGGGACAGGGGCTTCGGGGACCCAGTACTTC CASSLEAGTGASGTQYF
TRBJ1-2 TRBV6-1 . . TGTGCCAGCCTTTTGGGGCAGGGAGGCTATGGCTACACCTTC CASLLGQGGYGYTF
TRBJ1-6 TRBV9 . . TGTGCCAGCAGCGTAGAGACAGGTTCATCACCCCTCCACTTT CASSVETGSSPLHF
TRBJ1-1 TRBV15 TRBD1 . TGTGCCACCAGCAGACCCTTGACAGGGGGGACTGAAGCTTTCTTT CATSRPLTGGTEAFF
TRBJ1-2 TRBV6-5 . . TGTGCCAGCAGGCTCCGGGACTTTGGCTACACCTTC CASRLRDFGYTF
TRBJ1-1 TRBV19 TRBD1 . TGTGCCAGTAGTAGTCGACAGGGGGGATTCACTGAAGCTTTCTTT CASSSRQGGFTEAFF
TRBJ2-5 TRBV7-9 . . TGTGCCAGCAGTCGACCCCGCAGGGGCGTAGGGGAGACCCAGTACTTC CASSRPRRGVGETQYF
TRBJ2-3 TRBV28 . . TGTGCCAGCAGCCTTCCCGGGGTGGCAGATACGCAGTATTTT CASSLPGVADTQYF
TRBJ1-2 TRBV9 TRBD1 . TGTGCCAGCAGCGTAGGTCTCGGACAGGGACATTACAACTATGGCTACACCTTC CASSVGLGQGHYNYGYTF
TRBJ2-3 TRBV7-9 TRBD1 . TGTGCCAGCAGCTTAACAGGACAGGGGTTCGATACGCAGTATTTT CASSLTGQGFDTQYF
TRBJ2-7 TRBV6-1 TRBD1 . TGTGCCAGCAGTAGGGACAGGGGAACCCTTATGTACTTC CASSRDRGTLMYF
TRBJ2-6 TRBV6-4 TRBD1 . TGTGCCAGCAGTGAAACAGGGGTTAGTACCCCTGGGGCCAGCGTCCTGACTTTC CASSETGVSTPGASVLTF
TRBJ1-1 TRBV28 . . TGTGCCAGCAGTTTATCGGGGGGCGTGAGACGAGCTTTCTTT CASSLSGGVRRAFF